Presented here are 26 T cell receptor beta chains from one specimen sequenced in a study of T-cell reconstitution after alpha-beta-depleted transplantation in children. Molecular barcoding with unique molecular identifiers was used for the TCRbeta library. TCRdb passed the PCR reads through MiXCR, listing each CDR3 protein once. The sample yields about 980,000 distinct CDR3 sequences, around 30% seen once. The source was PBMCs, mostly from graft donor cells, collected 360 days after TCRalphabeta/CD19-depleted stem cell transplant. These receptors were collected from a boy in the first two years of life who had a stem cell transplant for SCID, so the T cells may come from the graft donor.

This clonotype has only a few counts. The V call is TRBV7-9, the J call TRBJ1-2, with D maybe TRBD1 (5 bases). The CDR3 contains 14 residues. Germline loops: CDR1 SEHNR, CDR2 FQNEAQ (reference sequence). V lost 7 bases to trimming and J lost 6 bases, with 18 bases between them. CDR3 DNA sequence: TGTGCCAGCACCCAGTCGGCAGGGAGGGATGGCTACACCTTC. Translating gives CASTQSAGRDGYTF.

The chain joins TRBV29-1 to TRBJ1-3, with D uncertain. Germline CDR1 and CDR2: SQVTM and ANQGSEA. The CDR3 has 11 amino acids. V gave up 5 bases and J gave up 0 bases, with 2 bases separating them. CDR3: CSVTSGNTIYF. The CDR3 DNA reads TGCAGCGTTACCTCTGGAAACACCATATATTTT.

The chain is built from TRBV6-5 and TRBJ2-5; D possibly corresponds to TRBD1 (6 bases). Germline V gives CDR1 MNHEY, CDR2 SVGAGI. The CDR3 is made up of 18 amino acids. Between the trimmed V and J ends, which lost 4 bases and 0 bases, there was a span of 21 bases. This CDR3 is CASSFTHRTARNQETQYF. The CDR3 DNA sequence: TGTGCCAGCAGTTTCACTCACCGGACAGCGAGAAACCAAGAGACCCAGTACTTC.

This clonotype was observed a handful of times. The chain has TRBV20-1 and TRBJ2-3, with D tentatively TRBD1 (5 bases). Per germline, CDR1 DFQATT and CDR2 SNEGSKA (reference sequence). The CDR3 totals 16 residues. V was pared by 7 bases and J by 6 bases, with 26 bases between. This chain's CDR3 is CSGQRRRFQGSDTQYF. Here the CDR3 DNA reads TGCAGTGGCCAGAGGAGAAGGTTTCAGGGCTCGGATACGCAGTATTTT.

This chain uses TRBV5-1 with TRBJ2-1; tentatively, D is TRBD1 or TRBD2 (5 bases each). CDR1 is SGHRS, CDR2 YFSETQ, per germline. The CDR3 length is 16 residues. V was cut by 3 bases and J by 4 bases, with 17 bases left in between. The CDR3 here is CASSSPPSGPYNEQFF. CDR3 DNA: TGCGCCAGCAGCTCGCCGCCCTCGGGGCCTTACAATGAGCAGTTCTTC.

The CDR3 reads CASSLGMGTGELFF. The CDR3 nucleotides read TGCGCCAGCAGCTTGGGGATGGGCACCGGGGAGCTGTTTTTT. The rearrangement links TRBV5-1 to TRBJ2-2; D unclear. Germline assignment: CDR1 SGHRS and CDR2 YFSETQ. The CDR3 runs to 14 residues. The V and J ends lost 0 bases and 4 bases respectively, with 7 bases between them.

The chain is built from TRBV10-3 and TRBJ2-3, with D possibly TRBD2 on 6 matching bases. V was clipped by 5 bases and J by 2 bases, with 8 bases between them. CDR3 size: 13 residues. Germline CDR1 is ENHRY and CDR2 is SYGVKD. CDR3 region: CAISLAITDTQYF. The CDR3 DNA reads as TGTGCCATCAGTCTAGCGATCACAGATACGCAGTATTTT.

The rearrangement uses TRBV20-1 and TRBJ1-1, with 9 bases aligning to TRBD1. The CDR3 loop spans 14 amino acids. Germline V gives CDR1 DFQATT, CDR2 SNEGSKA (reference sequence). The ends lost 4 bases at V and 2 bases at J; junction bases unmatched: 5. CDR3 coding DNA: TGCAGTGCTACGTGGACAGGGGCCAACACTGAAGCTTTCTTT. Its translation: CSATWTGANTEAFF.

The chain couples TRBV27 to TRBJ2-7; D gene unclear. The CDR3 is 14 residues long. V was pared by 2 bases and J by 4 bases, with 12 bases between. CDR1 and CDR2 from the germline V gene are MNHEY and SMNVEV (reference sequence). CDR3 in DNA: TGTGCCAGCAGTTTAGGGTTCCCCGGTTACGAGCAGTACTTC. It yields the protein CASSLGFPGYEQYF.

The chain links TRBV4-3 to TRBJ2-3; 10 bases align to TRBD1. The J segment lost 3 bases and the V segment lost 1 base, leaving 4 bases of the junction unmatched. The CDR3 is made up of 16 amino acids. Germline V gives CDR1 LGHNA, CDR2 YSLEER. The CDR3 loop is CASSQAGTGVTDTQYF. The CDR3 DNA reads TGCGCCAGCAGCCAAGCCGGGACAGGGGTAACAGATACGCAGTATTTT.

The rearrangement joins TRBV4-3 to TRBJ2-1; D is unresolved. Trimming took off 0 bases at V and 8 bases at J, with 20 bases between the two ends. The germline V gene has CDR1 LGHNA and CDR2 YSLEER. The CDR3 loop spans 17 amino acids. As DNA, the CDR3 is TGCGCCAGCAGCCAAGACAGTAGGTCGTTCTTTAAGTATGAGCAGTTCTTC. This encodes CASSQDSRSFFKYEQFF.

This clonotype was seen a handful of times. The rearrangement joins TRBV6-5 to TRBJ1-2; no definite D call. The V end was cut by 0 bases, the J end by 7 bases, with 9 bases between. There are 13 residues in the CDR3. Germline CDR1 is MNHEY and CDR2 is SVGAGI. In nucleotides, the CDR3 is TGTGCCAGCAGTTACTCCGGGTTTATTGGCTACACCTTC. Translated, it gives CASSYSGFIGYTF.

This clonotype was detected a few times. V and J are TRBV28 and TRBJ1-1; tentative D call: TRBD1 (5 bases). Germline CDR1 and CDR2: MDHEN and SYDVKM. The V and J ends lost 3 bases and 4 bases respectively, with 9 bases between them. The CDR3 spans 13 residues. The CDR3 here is CASSFVGTTEAFF. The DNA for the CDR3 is TGTGCCAGCAGTTTTGTGGGGACCACTGAAGCTTTCTTT.

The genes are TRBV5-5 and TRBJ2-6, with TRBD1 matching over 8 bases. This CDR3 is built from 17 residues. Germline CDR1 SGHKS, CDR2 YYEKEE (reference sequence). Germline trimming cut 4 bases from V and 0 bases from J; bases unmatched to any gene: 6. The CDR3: CASSPGQGLSGANVLTF. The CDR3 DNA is TGTGCCAGCAGCCCCGGACAGGGTCTCTCTGGGGCCAACGTCCTGACTTTC.

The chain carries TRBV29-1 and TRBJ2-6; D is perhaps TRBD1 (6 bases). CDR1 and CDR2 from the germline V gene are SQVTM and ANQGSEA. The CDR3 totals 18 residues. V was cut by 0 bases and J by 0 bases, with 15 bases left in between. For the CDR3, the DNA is TGCAGCGTTGAAGAAATAGGACAGCGGTACTCTGGGGCCAACGTCCTGACTTTC. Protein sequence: CSVEEIGQRYSGANVLTF.

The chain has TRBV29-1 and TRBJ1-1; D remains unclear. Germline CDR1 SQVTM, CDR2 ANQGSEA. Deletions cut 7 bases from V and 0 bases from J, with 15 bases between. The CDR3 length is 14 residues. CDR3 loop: CSAERQDLNTEAFF. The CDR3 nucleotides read TGCAGCGCCGAGCGGCAGGACCTGAACACTGAAGCTTTCTTT.

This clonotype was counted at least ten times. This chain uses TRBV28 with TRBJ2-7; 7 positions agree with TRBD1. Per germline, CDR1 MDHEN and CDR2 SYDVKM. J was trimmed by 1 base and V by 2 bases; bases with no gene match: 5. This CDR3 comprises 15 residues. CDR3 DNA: TGTGCCAGCAGTTTAGAAAGGGGGCTATCCTACGAGCAGTACTTC. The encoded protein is CASSLERGLSYEQYF.

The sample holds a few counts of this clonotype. The CDR3 protein is CASTTTGTMNTEAFF. The CDR3 bases are TGTGCCAGCACCACGACAGGAACTATGAACACTGAAGCTTTCTTT. V usage is TRBV12-3 or TRBV12-4 and J usage is TRBJ1-1; tentatively, D is TRBD1 (6 bases). The CDR3 length is 15 residues. V shed 7 bases and J shed 0 bases, with 15 bases lying between them.

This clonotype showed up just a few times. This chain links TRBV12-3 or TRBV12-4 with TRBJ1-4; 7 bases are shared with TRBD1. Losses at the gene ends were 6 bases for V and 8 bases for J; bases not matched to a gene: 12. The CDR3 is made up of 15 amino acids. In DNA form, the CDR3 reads TGTGCCAGCAGCACAAGCACAGGGGTAAAGGAAAAACTGTTTTTT. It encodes CASSTSTGVKEKLFF.

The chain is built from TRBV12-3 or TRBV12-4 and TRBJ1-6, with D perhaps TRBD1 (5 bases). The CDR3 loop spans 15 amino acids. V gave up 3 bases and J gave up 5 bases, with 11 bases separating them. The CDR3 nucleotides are TGTGCCAGCAGTTTCGGGGCGGGTAATAATTCACCCCTCCACTTT. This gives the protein CASSFGAGNNSPLHF.

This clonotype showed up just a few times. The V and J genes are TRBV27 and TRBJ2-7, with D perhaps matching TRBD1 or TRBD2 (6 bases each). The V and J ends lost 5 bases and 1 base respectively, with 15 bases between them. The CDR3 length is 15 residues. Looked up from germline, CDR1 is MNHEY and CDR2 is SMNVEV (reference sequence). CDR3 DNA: TGTGCCAGCAGTCTCAGCCGAGGGGGGTCCTACGAGCAGTACTTC. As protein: CASSLSRGGSYEQYF.

The CDR3 loop reads CASSFTGHAGELFF. DNA of the CDR3: TGTGCCAGCAGTTTCACAGGGCACGCCGGGGAGCTGTTTTTT. V gene TRBV25-1 combines with J gene TRBJ2-2; D is possibly TRBD1 (6 bases). Germline loops: CDR1 MGHDK, CDR2 SYGVNS. The CDR3 length is 14 residues. Deletions cut 5 bases from V and 6 bases from J, with 13 bases between.

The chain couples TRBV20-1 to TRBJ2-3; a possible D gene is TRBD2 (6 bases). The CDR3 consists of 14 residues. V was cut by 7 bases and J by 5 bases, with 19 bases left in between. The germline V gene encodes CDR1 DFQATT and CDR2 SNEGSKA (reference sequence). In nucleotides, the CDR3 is TGCAGTGGGATCGTTTGCGGGGCCAGAGATACGCAGTATTTT. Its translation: CSGIVCGARDTQYF.

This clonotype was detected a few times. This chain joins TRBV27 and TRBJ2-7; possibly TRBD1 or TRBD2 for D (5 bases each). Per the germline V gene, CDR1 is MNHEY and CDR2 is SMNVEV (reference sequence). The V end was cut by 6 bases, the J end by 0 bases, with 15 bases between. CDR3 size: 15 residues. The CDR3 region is CASRGRGALSYEQYF. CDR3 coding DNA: TGTGCCAGCAGGGGACGTGGGGCCCTCTCCTACGAGCAGTACTTC.

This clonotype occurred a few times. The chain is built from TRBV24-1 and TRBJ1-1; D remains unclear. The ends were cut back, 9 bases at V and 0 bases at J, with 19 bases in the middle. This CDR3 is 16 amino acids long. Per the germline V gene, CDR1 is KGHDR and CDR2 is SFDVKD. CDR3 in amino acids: CATPLHTHVMNTEAFF. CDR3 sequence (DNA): TGTGCCACCCCCCTTCACACACACGTCATGAACACTGAAGCTTTCTTT.

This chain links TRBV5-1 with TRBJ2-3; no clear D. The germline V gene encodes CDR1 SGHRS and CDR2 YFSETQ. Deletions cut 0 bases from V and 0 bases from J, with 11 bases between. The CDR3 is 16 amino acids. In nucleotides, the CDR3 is TGCGCCAGCAGCTTGGCGGTGGGCTCAAGCACAGATACGCAGTATTTT. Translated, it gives CASSLAVGSSTDTQYF.